The sequence of this T cell receptor (beta chain) was determined in a study of CD8 T cells in Susac syndrome. Study details: Clinically active disease was present in about 6 of the sequenced Susac syndrome patients. Roughly eight of these patients were in remission.

A quantity of about 0.45 to 1 ug RNA underwent reverse transcription using random hexamers. A single record per CDR3 protein comes from TCRdb applying MiXCR to the immunoSEQ multiplex PCR reads. Counted here are more than 150,000 distinct CDR3 sequences, 85% to 95% occurring once; the ten biggest clones make up 0.16%. The V end was cut by 6 bases, the J end by 2 bases, with 14 bases between. The germline gives CDR1 MGHRA, CDR2 YSYEKL. This CDR3 comprises 14 residues. This TCR was sampled from a human donor with Susac syndrome. Sequencing was carried out using CD4+ T cells from PBMCs. The J gene is TRBJ2-7, the V gene TRBV4-1; D may correspond to TRBD1 or TRBD2 (6 bases each). In nucleotides, the CDR3 is TGCGCCAGCAGTTCCCCCGGGGGCGCCTACGAGCAGTACTTC. Its protein product is CASSSPGGAYEQYF.